This note documents a single T cell receptor (beta chain) sequence. The antigen is not known. This record comes from a study of identical twins. Study findings and constraints: The study based its conclusions on cross-sectional statistical analysis and did not follow the same donors.

Deletions cut 6 bases from V and 4 bases from J, with 7 bases between. Germline values: CDR1 DFQATT, CDR2 SNEGSKA (reference sequence). This CDR3 is built from 11 residues. TCRdb re-called the 5' RACE reads with MiXCR, one entry per CDR3 protein. The sample includes about 450,000 distinct CDR3 sequences, less than 20% of them seen just once. This TCR derives from a man aged 50 to 60 in good health. The specimen sequenced was naive T cells sorted from blood. The rearrangement uses TRBV20-1 and TRBJ2-1; no reliable D call. DNA of the CDR3: TGCAGTGCACGAACTTACAATGAGCAGTTCTTC. This codes for CSARTYNEQFF.